This T cell receptor beta chain was recorded in a study of spatial heterogeneity in lung cancer. Study at large: Detection consistently captured more beta-chain sequences than alpha-chain sequences. More than eight raw reads, on average, carried each unique TCR and UMI combination.

TCR cDNA molecules each had a unique molecular identifier. TCRdb processed the 5' RACE reads anew with MiXCR; each CDR3 protein has one entry. The sample lists about 38,000 distinct CDR3 sequences, around 5.2% occurring once. The table lists this clonotype with many counts. Described time point: sample taken at primary tumor resection. Whole RNA was taken from tumor, nontumor lung or frozen PBMC; it was then sequenced unsorted. 72 TRACERx patients with early, untreated non-small cell lung cancer donated samples. V was trimmed by 8 bases and J by 7 bases, leaving 11 bases between them. The CDR3 consists of 11 residues. Germline loops: CDR1 SGHAT, CDR2 FQDESV (reference sequence).

The sequences come from PBMCs, collected at surgery. This receptor was identified in a female donor with early-stage non-small cell lung cancer. This rearrangement joins TRBV11-1 to TRBJ1-1; the D gene is possibly TRBD1 (5 bases). The CDR3 DNA follows: TGTGCCAGCTCGGGGCTTGGTGAAGCTTTCTTT. Amino acids: CASSGLGEAFF.